This T cell receptor (beta chain) was captured in a study of identical twins. General study results and limits: Excess sharing by twins proved weaker in beta out-of-frame sequences.

TCRdb itself ran the 5' RACE reads through MiXCR, one entry per CDR3 protein. The sample lists a few hundred thousand distinct CDR3 sequences; 8.5% to 9.5% were seen once. Per the germline V gene, CDR1 is DFQATT and CDR2 is SNEGSKA (reference sequence). The CDR3 spans 13 residues. Trimming stripped 5 bases from V and 0 bases from J, with 11 bases between. This clonotype was observed a handful of times. No antigen is known for it. These same data were also listed under a study on yellow fever vaccine responses in identical twins.

The genes are TRBV20-1 and TRBJ2-7, with D perhaps matching TRBD2 (6 bases). Material for sequencing was CD8+ T cells sorted from blood. The clonotype was recovered from a woman younger than 30 in good health. CDR3 residues: CSAPTDYSYEQYF. The CDR3 coding sequence is TGCAGTGCTCCAACGGACTACTCCTACGAGCAGTACTTC.